This TCR beta chain was profiled in a study of cytomegalovirus exposure and HLA in healthy donors. Turning to the study itself: The same platform used for the approximately 670 first-cohort repertoires was also used for the 95 to 150 validation repertoires, as a later analysis reported. Study-level results: As confirmed in vitro, three CMV-associated chains were specific for CMV antigens. Researchers catalogued approximately 170 TCR beta chains as cytomegalovirus-associated.

Concerning this clone itself: Its antigen is not identified.

Donors were drawn from the approximately 130-subject validation cohort, separate from the approximately 620-subject first cohort. Assay: immunoSEQ multiplex PCR; the TCRdb copy retains only in-frame clones and omits some. Of 200,000 to 300,000 clones listed, about 90% are singletons. The length of the CDR3 is 15 residues. Germline V lookup: CDR1 MNHNY, CDR2 SVGAGI (reference sequence). Trimming took 3 bases from V and 6 from J, leaving 16 bases between them. This sequence joins TRBV6-6 and TRBJ2-3; D ambiguous. Input material: PBMCs. The TCR was taken from a woman aged 30 to 39 in good health and CMV-seronegative. The DNA of the CDR3 is TGTGCCAGCAGTTATATGGAAATAGCATCCGATACGCAGTATTTT. Amino acids: CASSYMEIASDTQYF.